This is a list of T cell receptor beta chains from one sample in a study of T cells in Graves' hyperthyroidism and ophthalmopathy. Each CDR3 protein is one row after TCRdb ran MiXCR on the multiplex PCR reads. The sample holds 360,000 or so distinct CDR3 sequences; 15% to 20% are singletons and the top ten take about 14%. The sequencing input was blood. All receptors derive from a woman aged 40-49 years with Graves' ophthalmopathy. CDR3s include the opening cysteine and the closing phenylalanine or tryptophan. A D gene is named only where the DNA matches it firmly. Clone size appears in some rows only: once, few, many, or a class for an expanded clone.

clone size	V gene	J gene	D gene	CDR3 protein	CDR3 DNA
-	TRBV6-1	TRBJ2-7	-	CASSELTGRTLDF	TGTGCCAGCAGTGAACTAACGGGGCGGACTCTGGACTTC
many	TRBV27	TRBJ2-7	TRBD2	CASRFKAWGGSYEQYF	TGTGCCAGCCGCTTCAAGGCTTGGGGAGGGTCCTACGAGCAGTACTTC
many	TRBV19	TRBJ2-3	-	CASSIVTVTDTQYF	TGTGCCAGTAGTATTGTGACCGTCACAGATACGCAGTATTTT
many	TRBV19	TRBJ1-5	TRBD1	CASSIAGGQPQHF	TGTGCCAGTAGTATAGCAGGGGGTCAGCCCCAGCATTTT
-	TRBV28	TRBJ2-4	-	CASSPHLLAKNIQYF	TGTGCCAGCAGCCCGCACCTACTAGCCAAAAACATTCAGTACTTC
few	TRBV6-1	TRBJ1-1	-	CASLPPVVNTEAFF	TGTGCCAGCCTTCCCCCTGTCGTGAACACTGAAGCTTTCTTT
many	TRBV6-5	TRBJ2-2	-	CATSSFDTGELFF	TGTGCCACCAGTTCATTCGATACCGGGGAGCTGTTTTTT
many	TRBV19	TRBJ1-1	TRBD1	CASSMALTGDSWRFTEAFF	TGTGCCAGTAGTATGGCGTTGACAGGGGATAGTTGGAGATTTACTGAAGCTTTCTTT
many	TRBV15	TRBJ2-7	TRBD2	CATSRVLAGDTRTYEQYF	TGTGCCACCAGCAGAGTACTAGCGGGAGATACGAGGACCTACGAGCAGTACTTC
once	TRBV11-2	TRBJ1-3	-	CASSLVGFGPLRGNTIYF	TGTGCCAGCAGCCTAGTAGGGTTCGGACCTCTGAGAGGAAACACCATATATTTT
-	TRBV5-6	TRBJ2-7	-	CASSSGTASHEQYF	TGTGCCAGCAGCTCTGGGACCGCGTCGCACGAGCAGTACTTC
-	TRBV6-1	TRBJ2-7	-	CASTDGGEKLYEQYF	TGTGCCAGCACCGATGGGGGAGAGAAGCTCTACGAGCAGTACTTC
many	TRBV6-5	TRBJ1-5	TRBD1	CASSYRGGTGGDQPQHF	TGTGCCAGCAGTTATCGTGGGGGGACAGGTGGGGATCAGCCCCAGCATTTT
many	TRBV30	TRBJ1-5	-	CAWSVGGRQPQHF	TGTGCCTGGAGTGTAGGGGGGAGGCAGCCCCAGCATTTT
many	TRBV9	TRBJ1-1	-	CASSPRGYTEAFF	TGTGCCAGCAGCCCGAGAGGGTACACTGAAGCTTTCTTT
many	TRBV7-2	TRBJ2-5	-	CASSLLYKVGETQYF	TGTGCCAGCAGCTTACTGTATAAAGTTGGGGAGACCCAGTACTTC
many	TRBV30	TRBJ1-5	-	CAWSGLTSDQPQHF	TGTGCCTGGAGTGGGTTGACTAGCGATCAGCCCCAGCATTTT
many	TRBV4-1	TRBJ1-5	TRBD1	CASSQDEGTAGWHF	TGCGCCAGCAGCCAAGATGAGGGGACAGCGGGATGGCATTTT
many	TRBV16	TRBJ1-1	-	CASSQLRIVVDTEAFF	TGTGCCAGCAGCCAGTTGAGGATCGTAGTTGACACTGAAGCTTTCTTT
many	TRBV4-3	TRBJ1-5	-	CASSQDNGYSNQPQHF	TGCGCCAGCAGCCAAGATAACGGTTATAGCAATCAGCCCCAGCATTTT
many	TRBV20-1	TRBJ2-5	-	CSASGNKETQYF	TGCAGTGCCTCGGGGAATAAAGAGACCCAGTACTTC
few	TRBV30	TRBJ2-7	-	CAWDEGGSYEQYF	TGTGCCTGGGACGAGGGGGGGTCCTACGAGCAGTACTTC
many	TRBV30	TRBJ1-2	TRBD1	CAWRAPGQESTNYGYTF	TGTGCCTGGAGGGCGCCGGGACAGGAATCGACTAACTATGGCTACACCTTC
many	TRBV14	TRBJ1-1	-	CASSQGEKRVGEAFF	TGTGCCAGCAGCCAAGGTGAGAAGAGGGTCGGTGAAGCTTTCTTT
many	TRBV6-5	TRBJ2-2	-	CASTVTGELFF	TGTGCCAGCACCGTTACCGGGGAGCTGTTTTTT
many	TRBV5-5	TRBJ2-5	-	CASSLVIADQETQYF	TGTGCCAGCAGCTTGGTAATAGCAGACCAAGAGACCCAGTACTTC
many	TRBV6-1	TRBJ2-7	-	CASSDVDYPLRQKQYF	TGTGCCAGCAGTGATGTCGATTACCCTCTACGTCAAAAGCAGTACTTC
-	TRBV30	TRBJ2-3	TRBD2	CAWSGTSGRADTQYF	TGTGCCTGGAGTGGGACTAGCGGGAGAGCAGATACGCAGTATTTT
many	TRBV15	TRBJ1-1	-	CATSRPRGRVNTEAFF	TGTGCCACCAGCAGACCCCGTGGGAGGGTCAACACTGAAGCTTTCTTT
once	TRBV20-1	TRBJ1-2	-	CSARTGQGYGYTF	TGCAGTGCCCGAACAGGGCAGGGCTATGGCTACACCTTC
many	TRBV27	TRBJ2-5	TRBD2	CASGEAGGYQETQYF	TGTGCCAGCGGCGAAGCGGGAGGGTACCAAGAGACCCAGTACTTC
many	TRBV11-2	TRBJ1-1	-	CASSLVFWSGGQYTEAFF	TGTGCCAGCAGCTTAGTTTTCTGGTCCGGGGGGCAGTACACTGAAGCTTTCTTT
once	TRBV12-3/TRBV12-4	TRBJ1-2	TRBD1	CASSLEGTGGSGYTF	TGTGCCAGCAGTTTGGAGGGGACAGGGGGGAGTGGCTACACCTTC
many	TRBV12-3/TRBV12-4	TRBJ2-7	-	CASSLDLGVEQYF	TGTGCCAGCAGTTTAGACCTGGGGGTCGAGCAGTACTTC
-	TRBV28	TRBJ2-7	-	CASSAVSEQYF	TGTGCCAGCAGTGCCGTAAGCGAGCAGTACTTC
few	TRBV5-8	TRBJ2-5	-	CASSLGGRGETQYF	TGTGCCAGCAGCCTGGGGGGCCGAGGAGAGACCCAGTACTTC
many	TRBV6-1	TRBJ2-2	-	CASRRRETGELFF	TGTGCCAGCAGACGACGGGAAACCGGGGAGCTGTTTTTT
once	TRBV30	TRBJ1-5	-	CAWSRGANNQPQHF	TGTGCCTGGAGTAGGGGGGCAAACAATCAGCCCCAGCATTTT
many	TRBV7-9	TRBJ1-1	-	CASSWTDTEAFF	TGTGCCAGCAGCTGGACAGACACTGAAGCTTTCTTT
many	TRBV19	TRBJ1-1	-	CASTPAASRYTEAFF	TGTGCCAGTACCCCCGCGGCTTCGAGGTACACTGAAGCTTTCTTT
many	TRBV4-1	TRBJ1-1	TRBD1	CASSQGDRGTLAFF	TGCGCCAGCAGCCAAGGGGACAGGGGCACATTGGCTTTCTTT
many	TRBV5-1	TRBJ2-2	-	CASSFEGAGELFF	TGCGCCAGCAGCTTCGAGGGCGCCGGGGAGCTGTTTTTT
few	TRBV12-3/TRBV12-4	TRBJ2-2	-	CAVRHPGELFF	TGTGCCGTCCGGCACCCCGGGGAGCTGTTTTTT
many	TRBV15	TRBJ2-6	TRBD1	CATGRDRGSGANVLTF	TGTGCCACCGGAAGGGACAGGGGATCTGGGGCCAACGTCCTGACTTTC
many	TRBV28	TRBJ2-7	TRBD2	CASSTSGGRSSYEQYF	TGTGCCAGCAGTACTAGCGGGGGACGCAGCTCCTACGAGCAGTACTTC
many	TRBV19	TRBJ1-1	-	CASIKNTEAFF	TGTGCCAGTATAAAGAACACTGAAGCTTTCTTT
many	TRBV27	TRBJ1-2	-	CASSAGTSYGYTF	TGTGCCAGCAGTGCGGGGACCTCCTATGGCTACACCTTC
many	TRBV6-2/TRBV6-3	TRBJ2-2	-	CASSYLSTGELFF	TGTGCCAGCAGTTACCTTAGCACCGGGGAGCTGTTTTTT
many	TRBV12-3/TRBV12-4	TRBJ1-1	TRBD1	CASSPTIRDRGNTEAFF	TGTGCCAGCAGTCCGACAATAAGGGACAGGGGGAACACTGAAGCTTTCTTT
few	TRBV28	TRBJ2-5	-	CASSLPGFQETQYF	TGTGCCAGCAGTTTGCCAGGATTCCAAGAGACCCAGTACTTC
many	TRBV15	TRBJ2-7	-	CATSTTADRYEQYF	TGTGCCACCAGCACGACAGCCGATCGCTACGAGCAGTACTTC
once	TRBV6-4	TRBJ1-3	-	CASSDGMGSGNTIYF	TGTGCCAGCAGTGACGGGATGGGCTCTGGAAACACCATATATTTT